This TCR beta chain was identified in a study of cytomegalovirus exposure and HLA in healthy donors. Points from the study as a whole: Sequencing likely generated an artifact that appeared as a cluster of highly shared sequence variants. It has been reported that TCR beta sequences accurately predicted the HLA-A and HLA-B alleles of most subjects.

V was clipped by 2 bases and J by 5 bases; unmatched bases: 7. Germline CDR1 is SGHTA and CDR2 is FQGNSA. The CDR3 covers 15 residues. This PCR relied on a set of 60 Vbeta primers and 13 Jbeta primers. The table came from immunoSEQ multiplex PCR; TCRdb's copy has only in-frame clones and leaves some out. The table has roughly 190,000 clones, more than 70% seen once. This clone was seen more than once but under ten times. Its antigen remains unknown. This receptor was obtained from a man aged 25-45 years in good health and CMV-seropositive. The material sequenced was PBMCs. The chain carries TRBV7-2 and TRBJ2-7, with 9 bases lining up with TRBD1. CDR3: CASSLLITGGDEQYF. The CDR3 DNA is TGTGCCAGCAGCTTACTTATAACAGGGGGCGACGAGCAGTACTTC.